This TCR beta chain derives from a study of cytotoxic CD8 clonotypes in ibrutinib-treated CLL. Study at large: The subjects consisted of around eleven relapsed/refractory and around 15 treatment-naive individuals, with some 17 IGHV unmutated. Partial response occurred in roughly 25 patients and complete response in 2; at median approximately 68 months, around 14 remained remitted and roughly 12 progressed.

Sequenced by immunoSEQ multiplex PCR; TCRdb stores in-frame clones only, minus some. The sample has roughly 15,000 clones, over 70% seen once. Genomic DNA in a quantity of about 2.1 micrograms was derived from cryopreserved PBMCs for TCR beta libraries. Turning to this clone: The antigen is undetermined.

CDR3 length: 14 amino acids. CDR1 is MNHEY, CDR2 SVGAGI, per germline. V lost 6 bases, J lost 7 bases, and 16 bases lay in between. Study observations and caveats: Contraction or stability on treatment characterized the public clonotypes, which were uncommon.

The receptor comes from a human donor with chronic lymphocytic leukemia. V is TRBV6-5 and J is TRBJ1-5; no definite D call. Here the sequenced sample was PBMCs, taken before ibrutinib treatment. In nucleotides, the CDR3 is TGTGCCAGCAGGAGAGGTGCTAGTGGGCAGCCCCAGCATTTT. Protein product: CASRRGASGQPQHF.